One sample yielded the 32 T cell receptor beta chains listed below, sequenced in a study of blood T cell repertoires in COVID-19. The table came from immunoSEQ multiplex PCR; TCRdb's copy has only in-frame clones and leaves some out. The profile shows under 250,000 clones, 84% of them singletons. The sample was peripheral blood. The receptors were sampled from a man aged 50 to 60 with active or convalescent COVID-19.

The CDR3 DNA is TGTGCCAGCAGCGTTAGGGGAAACTATGGCTACACCTTC. Its protein is CASSVRGNYGYTF. The chain joins TRBV5-6 to TRBJ1-2, with D tentatively TRBD1 (5 bases). V lost 4 bases and J lost 2, with 9 bases in between. CDR1 and CDR2 from the germline V gene are SGHDT and YYEEEE. The CDR3 has 13 amino acids.

This clone was detected once. This chain joins TRBV4-2 and TRBJ2-5; D possibly corresponds to TRBD1 (5 bases). The CDR3 covers 15 residues. V lost 1 base to trimming and J lost 3 bases, with 12 bases between them. Germline lookup yields CDR1 LGHNA and CDR2 YNFKEQ. CDR3 amino acids: CASSQGATAEETQYF. The DNA of the CDR3 is TGTGCCAGCAGCCAAGGGGCGACAGCCGAAGAGACCCAGTACTTC.

This sequence joins TRBV5-1 and TRBJ2-6; D gene uncertain. Trimming stripped 4 bases from V and 0 bases from J, with 5 bases between. Germline loops: CDR1 SGHRS, CDR2 YFSETQ. The CDR3 has 14 residues. The CDR3 loop is CASSQYSGANVLTF. Written as DNA, the CDR3 is TGCGCCAGCAGCCAGTACTCTGGGGCCAACGTCCTGACTTTC.

This sequence joins TRBV18 and TRBJ2-7, with D maybe TRBD1 (5 bases). V was pared by 5 bases and J by 4 bases, with 9 bases between. Germline CDR1 reads KGHSH; CDR2 reads LQKENI. The CDR3 extends over 12 amino acids. This chain's CDR3 is CASSADSYEQYF. The CDR3 DNA is TGTGCCAGCTCAGCTGACAGTTACGAGCAGTACTTC.

The rearrangement links TRBV27 to TRBJ1-2; 9 bases align to TRBD1. V lost 6 bases, J lost 2 bases, and 7 bases stayed unmatched. Per the germline V gene, CDR1 is MNHEY and CDR2 is SMNVEV (reference sequence). The CDR3 runs 15 residues. The CDR3 bases are TGTGCCAGCAGCCAGAGTACAGGGGGCAACTATGGCTACACCTTC. This gives the protein CASSQSTGGNYGYTF.

The chain recombines TRBV5-3 with TRBJ1-3; 8 bases agree with TRBD1. TRBV5-3 has ORF status, its function being uncertain. The CDR3 runs to 15 residues. Trimming removed 0 bases from V and 4 bases from J; junction bases left unmatched: 3. The CDR3 region is CARSLGDRPGNTIYF. The CDR3 DNA reads TGTGCCAGAAGCTTGGGGGACAGGCCGGGAAACACCATATATTTT.

The V call is TRBV6-2 or TRBV6-3, the J call TRBJ2-1, with TRBD2 identical over 9 bases. This CDR3 has 17 residues. The germline V gene has CDR1 MNHEY and CDR2 SVGEGT. V trimming: 2 bases; J trimming: 4 bases; junction bases outside the gene matches: 9. The DNA for the CDR3 is TGTGCCAGCAGTTACCCCCCCGGGCTAGCGGGATACAATGAGCAGTTCTTC. It translates to CASSYPPGLAGYNEQFF.

This chain uses TRBV7-8 with TRBJ2-3; TRBD2 agrees at 9 bases. Germline V lookup: CDR1 SGHVS, CDR2 FQNEAQ. The CDR3 is 16 residues long. V trimming: 4 bases; J trimming: 1 base; junction bases outside the gene matches: 6. In DNA form, the CDR3 reads TGTGCCAGCAGCTCGAACCGACTAGCGGGCACAGATACGCAGTATTTT. Translation gives CASSSNRLAGTDTQYF.

The CDR3 sequence is CASSLRGDREGSRTEAFF. DNA of the CDR3: TGTGCCAGCAGCTTAAGGGGGGACAGGGAGGGCTCCAGGACTGAAGCTTTCTTT. The J gene is TRBJ1-1, the V gene TRBV7-3, with 9 bases lining up with TRBD1. The ends lost 1 base at V and 5 bases at J; junction bases unmatched: 14. This CDR3 is built from 18 residues. Germline loops: CDR1 SGHTA, CDR2 FQGTGA.

The V gene is TRBV7-3, the J gene TRBJ2-3; TRBD1 aligns across 9 bases. Losses at the gene ends were 7 bases for V and 5 bases for J; bases not matched to a gene: 13. CDR1 SGHTA and CDR2 FQGTGA come from the germline V gene. There are 16 residues in the CDR3. CDR3 region: CASTPGGTGYIDTQYF. Written as DNA, the CDR3 is TGTGCCAGCACTCCAGGGGGGACAGGGTATATAGATACGCAGTATTTT.

This clone was seen a few times. The rearrangement links TRBV10-3 to TRBJ2-2; D perhaps matches TRBD2 (5 bases). This CDR3 region has 14 residues. V lost 3 bases, J lost 3 bases, and 8 bases lay in between. Per germline, CDR1 ENHRY and CDR2 SYGVKD. As DNA, the CDR3 is TGTGCCATCAGTGAACAGAGGGACACCGGGGAGCTGTTTTTT. Translation: CAISEQRDTGELFF.

The chain uses TRBV7-8 and TRBJ2-7; TRBD2 aligns across 14 bases. Germline trimming cut 7 bases from V and 2 bases from J; bases unmatched to any gene: 4. CDR3 length equals 15 residues. Germline V gene sequence: CDR1 SGHVS, CDR2 FQNEAQ. The CDR3 DNA reads as TGTGCCAGCACGGGGACTAGCGGGAGACCCTACGAGCAGTACTTC. Protein sequence: CASTGTSGRPYEQYF.

The chain carries TRBV11-2 and TRBJ2-3; weak D call: TRBD2 (6 bases). The V gene's germline CDR1 is SGHAT and CDR2 FQNNGV. V was shortened by 1 base and J by 12 bases, with 14 bases between the two germline ends. This CDR3 comprises 13 residues. CDR3 in DNA: TGTGCCAGCAGCTTAGGGGGGAGGCTCCCACAGTATTTT. It specifies CASSLGGRLPQYF.

The genes are TRBV7-6 and TRBJ1-1; D is possibly TRBD1 (6 bases). Trimming stripped 5 bases from V and 3 bases from J, with 13 bases between. Germline CDR1 SGHVS, CDR2 FNYEAQ. The CDR3 contains 14 residues. DNA of the CDR3: TGTGCCAGCAGCCCGGGACACCGGGACACTGAAGCTTTCTTT. Translating it yields CASSPGHRDTEAFF. Full variable domain (outside the CDR3, taken from reference TRBV7-6 and TRBJ1-1): GAGVSQSPRYKVTKRGQDVALRCDPISGHVSLYWYRQALGQGPEFLTYFNYEAQQDKSGLPNDRFSAERPEGSISTLTIQRTEQRDSAMYRCASSPGHRDTEAFFGQGTRLTVV.

This rearrangement joins TRBV5-1 to TRBJ2-5; 13 bases map to TRBD2. V shed 6 bases, J shed 2 bases, and the junction held 7 bases outside the gene matches. From germline, CDR1 is SGHRS and CDR2 YFSETQ. The CDR3 is made up of 16 amino acids. The CDR3 sequence is CASTSSGLAGQETQYF. CDR3 in DNA: TGCGCCAGCACATCCTCGGGACTAGCGGGACAAGAGACCCAGTACTTC.

V usage is TRBV7-2 and J usage is TRBJ2-7; 8 positions agree with TRBD1. CDR3 size: 14 residues. Germline CDR1 is SGHTA and CDR2 is FQGNSA. Losses at the gene ends were 3 bases for V and 4 bases for J; bases not matched to a gene: 5. In DNA form, the CDR3 reads TGTGCCAGCAGCTTCGGCAGGGGGCAGTACGAGCAGTACTTC. This codes for CASSFGRGQYEQYF.

The chain couples TRBV28 to TRBJ2-6; the match to TRBD2 covers 10 bases. The CDR3 spans 22 residues. Looked up from germline, CDR1 is MDHEN and CDR2 is SYDVKM. V shed 4 bases, J shed 3 bases, and the junction held 21 bases outside the gene matches. CDR3 sequence: CASSSRAGAISGRSGGANVLTF. CDR3 in DNA: TGTGCCAGCAGTTCTCGGGCCGGGGCTATTAGCGGGAGGTCCGGTGGGGCCAACGTCCTGACTTTC.

This sequence joins TRBV20-1 and TRBJ2-5; tentatively, D is TRBD2 (6 bases). V shed 7 bases and J shed 6 bases, with 12 bases lying between them. Germline V gene lookup returns CDR1 DFQATT and CDR2 SNEGSKA (reference sequence). The CDR3 has 11 residues. The CDR3 sequence: CSVAGIKTQYF. The CDR3 region has the DNA TGCAGTGTGGCGGGAATAAAGACCCAGTACTTC.

The chain employs TRBV6-2 or TRBV6-3 and TRBJ2-7; tentatively, D is TRBD1 (5 bases). The germline V and J ends were trimmed by 4 bases and 5 bases, with 24 bases remaining between them. Germline V gives CDR1 MNHEY, CDR2 SVGEGT. There are 17 residues in the CDR3. The CDR3 DNA is TGTGCCAGCAGTTCCCAGACTGGACGCTGGGGCGGTCACGAGCAGTACGTC. This codes for CASSSQTGRWGGHEQYV.

This clone was detected only a few times. V and J are TRBV2 and TRBJ2-7; the match to TRBD2 covers 9 bases. This CDR3 contains 13 residues. Germline loops: CDR1 SNHLY, CDR2 FYNNEI. The J segment lost 6 bases and the V segment lost 9 bases, leaving 9 bases of the junction unmatched. This CDR3 is CASRAGGWGEQYF. CDR3 coding DNA: TGTGCCAGTCGAGCGGGAGGTTGGGGCGAGCAGTACTTC.

The V and J genes are TRBV24-1 and TRBJ2-1; no reliable D call. Germline V lookup: CDR1 KGHDR, CDR2 SFDVKD. This CDR3 is 15 amino acids long. Between the trimmed V and J ends, which lost 3 bases and 6 bases, there was a span of 14 bases. CDR3 coding DNA: TGTGCCACCAGTGATCCAAACGGAGCGTTCAATGAGCAGTTCTTC. This translates into CATSDPNGAFNEQFF.

This clone was counted once. The genes are TRBV7-3 and TRBJ1-2; 9 bases are a match to TRBD1. CDR1 and CDR2 from the germline V gene are SGHTA and FQGTGA. The CDR3 is 15 residues long. V lost 5 bases to trimming and J lost 0 bases; unmatched junction nucleotides: 4. The CDR3 spells CASSPQGAANYGYTF. Here the CDR3 DNA reads TGTGCCAGCAGCCCACAGGGGGCAGCTAACTATGGCTACACCTTC. The full variable domain, its missing parts supplied by reference TRBV7-3 and TRBJ1-2, is GAGVSQTPSNKVTEKGKYVELRCDPISGHTALYWYRQSLGQGPEFLIYFQGTGAADDSGLPNDRFFAVRPEGSVSTLKIQRTERGDSAVYLCASSPQGAANYGYTFGSGTRLTVV.

This clone showed up just once. The CDR3 DNA reads as TGTGCCAGCAACCCCCTCCTTCAGGGCGGGGGGGCAGATACGCAGTATTTT. It yields the protein CASNPLLQGGGADTQYF. This chain connects TRBV5-6 to TRBJ2-3; the match to TRBD2 covers 9 bases. CDR3 length: 17 residues. With 6 bases clipped from V and 4 bases from J, the junction kept 15 bases outside the gene matches. Germline loops: CDR1 SGHDT, CDR2 YYEEEE.

The J gene is TRBJ1-2, the V gene TRBV27; possibly TRBD1 for D (6 bases). This CDR3 is 17 amino acids long. Germline CDR1 MNHEY, CDR2 SMNVEV (reference sequence). Deletions cut 5 bases from V and 4 bases from J, with 23 bases between. The CDR3 reads CASSPDRFTMNIYGYTF. The CDR3 bases are TGTGCCAGCAGTCCCGACAGGTTCACTATGAATATCTATGGCTACACCTTC.

The V gene is TRBV24-1, the J gene TRBJ2-5; D gene ambiguous. The CDR3 totals 12 residues. Trimming shortened V by 3 bases and J by 3 bases, and 4 bases separated the two germline ends. CDR1 is KGHDR, CDR2 SFDVKD, per germline. This CDR3 reads CATSDLEETQYF. The CDR3 DNA reads as TGTGCCACCAGTGATCTCGAAGAGACCCAGTACTTC.

Only one count was recorded for this clone. The rearrangement joins TRBV29-1 to TRBJ2-5; 14 nucleotides match TRBD2. CDR3 length: 15 amino acids. Unmatched junction bases numbered 9, after V lost 7 bases and J lost 5 bases. Germline V gene sequence: CDR1 SQVTM, CDR2 ANQGSEA. CDR3: CSAWGTSGSGETQYF. Here the CDR3 DNA reads TGCAGCGCTTGGGGGACTAGCGGGAGTGGGGAGACCCAGTACTTC.

CDR3 in DNA: TGCGCCAGCAGTCCGCGGGGACAGAGAAAAGAGACCCAGTACTTC. It yields the protein CASSPRGQRKETQYF. The chain uses TRBV5-1 and TRBJ2-5; tentatively, D is TRBD1 (7 bases). This CDR3 contains 15 residues. Per the germline V gene, CDR1 is SGHRS and CDR2 is YFSETQ. V was trimmed by 5 bases and J by 3 bases, leaving 17 bases between them. Together with reference TRBV5-1 and TRBJ2-5, the CDR3 gives the full variable domain: KAGVTQTPRYLIKTRGQQVTLSCSPISGHRSVSWYQQTPGQGLQFLFEYFSETQRNKGNFPGRFSGRQFSNSRSEMNVSTLELGDSALYLCASSPRGQRKETQYFGPGTRLLVL.

The chain employs TRBV29-1 and TRBJ2-5, with TRBD1 matching 9 bases. Unmatched junction bases numbered 6, after V lost 4 bases and J lost 3 bases. CDR3 length equals 14 residues. Per germline, CDR1 SQVTM and CDR2 ANQGSEA. The CDR3 is CSVASTGGKETQYF. The CDR3 bases are TGCAGCGTTGCCTCGACAGGGGGAAAAGAGACCCAGTACTTC.

The chain couples TRBV9 to TRBJ1-6; D gene ambiguous. Germline V gene sequence: CDR1 SGDLS, CDR2 YYNGEE. The CDR3 length is 15 residues. V was pared by 0 bases and J by 3 bases, with 7 bases between. CDR3: CASSVDPGYNSPLHF. CDR3 nucleotides: TGTGCCAGCAGCGTAGATCCGGGCTATAATTCACCCCTCCACTTT.

V and J are TRBV6-5 and TRBJ1-4; D may be TRBD1 (5 bases). The CDR3 extends over 13 amino acids. Trimming shortened V by 5 bases and J by 5 bases, and 9 bases separated the two germline ends. Germline V gene sequence: CDR1 MNHEY, CDR2 SVGAGI. CDR3 sequence: CASSQTANEKLFF. The CDR3 bases are TGTGCCAGCAGTCAGACAGCCAATGAAAAACTGTTTTTT.

This chain links TRBV28 with TRBJ2-3; D is perhaps TRBD2 (6 bases). The germline V gene has CDR1 MDHEN and CDR2 SYDVKM. Trimming cost V 4 bases and J 7 bases, with 21 bases left between them. CDR3 size: 16 residues. The CDR3 bases are TGTGCCAGCAGTTCCGGGACTCCTTTCGGGGGAAATACGCAGTATTTT. Translated: CASSSGTPFGGNTQYF.

V usage is TRBV6-1 and J usage is TRBJ1-5; no firm D call. The CDR3 covers 13 residues. Trimming removed 0 bases from V and 4 bases from J, with 4 bases in between. CDR1 is MNHNS and CDR2 is SASEGT in the germline V gene. Written as DNA, the CDR3 is TGTGCCAGCAGTGAAGCAACTAATCAGCCCCAGCATTTT. It is translated as CASSEATNQPQHF.